These T cell receptor beta chains were read from a single sample in a study of vaccination and CD4 T cells after COVID-19. Each CDR3 protein gets one entry after TCRdb re-called the PCR reads with MiXCR. This sample has about 8,400 distinct CDR3 sequences; around 41% occur once, and the top ten carry roughly 20%. No antigen has been assigned to these receptors. The sequencing sample was made of CD4+ T cells from blood, cultured in vitro. All receptors come from a human donor in good health. Each CDR3 is given with its conserved first and last residue. A D gene is named only where the DNA matches it firmly. The listing skips clone size in some rows; elsewhere it reads once, few, many or a size class.

j_gene: TRBJ2-5; v_gene: TRBV7-2; abundance: .; d_gene: TRBD2; CDR3aa: CASSVAGGGGETQYF; CDR3nt: TGTGCCAGCAGTGTAGCGGGGGGAGGCGGGGAGACCCAGTACTTC
j_gene: TRBJ1-5; v_gene: TRBV6-1; abundance: .; d_gene: .; CDR3aa: CASSEAGGSNQPQHF; CDR3nt: TGTGCCAGCAGTGAAGCGGGGGGGAGCAATCAGCCCCAGCATTTT
j_gene: TRBJ2-1; v_gene: TRBV11-3; abundance: once; d_gene: .; CDR3aa: CASSLVGSSNEQFF; CDR3nt: TGTGCCAGCAGCTTAGTAGGTTCCTCCAATGAGCAGTTCTTC
j_gene: TRBJ2-2; v_gene: TRBV7-9; abundance: .; d_gene: .; CDR3aa: CASSLAGYTGELFF; CDR3nt: TGTGCCAGCAGCTTAGCGGGATACACCGGGGAGCTGTTTTTT
j_gene: TRBJ1-1; v_gene: TRBV20-1; abundance: few; d_gene: .; CDR3aa: CSAREEGTEAFF; CDR3nt: TGCAGTGCTAGAGAGGAGGGGACTGAAGCTTTCTTT
j_gene: TRBJ2-2; v_gene: TRBV6-2/TRBV6-3; abundance: few; d_gene: TRBD2; CDR3aa: CASSGSGGANTGELFF; CDR3nt: TGTGCCAGCAGTGGTAGCGGGGGGGCGAACACCGGGGAGCTGTTTTTT
j_gene: TRBJ2-1; v_gene: TRBV5-4; abundance: .; d_gene: TRBD2; CDR3aa: CASSSQREGNNEQFF; CDR3nt: TGTGCCAGCAGCTCGCAGCGGGAGGGTAACAATGAGCAGTTCTTC
j_gene: TRBJ2-5; v_gene: TRBV4-1; abundance: once; d_gene: TRBD2; CDR3aa: CASSQEARGGGRETQYF; CDR3nt: TGCGCCAGCAGCCAAGAGGCCCGGGGGGGTGGTCGGGAGACCCAGTACTTC
j_gene: TRBJ2-5; v_gene: TRBV12-3/TRBV12-4; abundance: .; d_gene: .; CDR3aa: CASSFGVSGETQYF; CDR3nt: TGTGCCAGCAGTTTTGGGGTATCGGGGGAGACCCAGTACTTC
j_gene: TRBJ1-2; v_gene: TRBV28; abundance: .; d_gene: .; CDR3aa: CASSFPGRNGYTF; CDR3nt: TGTGCCAGCAGTTTTCCAGGGAGGAATGGCTACACCTTC
j_gene: TRBJ2-3; v_gene: TRBV7-9; abundance: .; d_gene: .; CDR3aa: CASSLVVATSTDTQYF; CDR3nt: TGTGCCAGCAGCTTAGTAGTAGCGACTAGCACAGATACGCAGTATTTT
j_gene: TRBJ2-5; v_gene: TRBV18; abundance: few; d_gene: .; CDR3aa: CASSPPGETQYF; CDR3nt: TGTGCCAGCTCACCACCTGGCGAGACCCAGTACTTC
j_gene: TRBJ2-7; v_gene: TRBV20-1; abundance: few; d_gene: TRBD2; CDR3aa: CSAYHGTRSEQYF; CDR3nt: TGCAGTGCTTACCATGGGACTAGGAGTGAGCAGTACTTC
j_gene: TRBJ2-3; v_gene: TRBV7-2; abundance: .; d_gene: .; CDR3aa: CASSLTRGTDTQYF; CDR3nt: TGTGCCAGCAGCTTGACGAGGGGGACAGATACGCAGTATTTT
j_gene: TRBJ2-4; v_gene: TRBV7-9; abundance: few; d_gene: TRBD1; CDR3aa: CASSAVLTGNVDIQYF; CDR3nt: TGTGCCAGCAGCGCCGTATTGACAGGGAATGTAGACATTCAGTACTTC
j_gene: TRBJ2-6; v_gene: TRBV11-2; abundance: .; d_gene: TRBD2; CDR3aa: CASSPPWTSGRVAGANVLTF; CDR3nt: TGTGCCAGCAGCCCCCCCTGGACTAGCGGGAGGGTTGCCGGGGCCAACGTCCTGACTTTC
j_gene: TRBJ1-1; v_gene: TRBV7-2; abundance: .; d_gene: .; CDR3aa: CASSLKGLQAAAFF; CDR3nt: TGTGCCAGCAGCTTAAAGGGGCTCCAAGCGGCTGCTTTCTTT
j_gene: TRBJ2-4; v_gene: TRBV11-2; abundance: .; d_gene: .; CDR3aa: CASSLEGGAAKNIQYF; CDR3nt: TGTGCCAGCAGCTTAGAAGGCGGCGCGGCCAAAAACATTCAGTACTTC
j_gene: TRBJ2-3; v_gene: TRBV19; abundance: .; d_gene: TRBD1; CDR3aa: CASSMRGPGTDTQYF; CDR3nt: TGTGCCAGTAGTATGAGGGGGCCAGGCACAGATACGCAGTATTTT
j_gene: TRBJ2-2; v_gene: TRBV24-1; abundance: few; d_gene: TRBD1; CDR3aa: CATSASDRGNTGELFF; CDR3nt: TGTGCCACCAGTGCCTCGGACAGGGGTAACACCGGGGAGCTGTTTTTT
j_gene: TRBJ2-7; v_gene: TRBV5-1; abundance: once; d_gene: .; CDR3aa: CASSPLDTGRYEQYF; CDR3nt: TGCGCCAGCAGCCCTTTGGACACTGGGCGATACGAGCAGTACTTC
j_gene: TRBJ2-3; v_gene: TRBV7-7; abundance: .; d_gene: .; CDR3aa: CASSLAGGDTQYF; CDR3nt: TGTGCCAGCAGCTTAGCGGGGGGTGATACGCAGTATTTT
j_gene: TRBJ1-2; v_gene: TRBV6-1; abundance: .; d_gene: .; CDR3aa: CASSEAGRGYGYTF; CDR3nt: TGTGCCAGCAGTGAAGCAGGCCGGGGCTATGGCTACACCTTC
j_gene: TRBJ1-1; v_gene: TRBV27; abundance: .; d_gene: .; CDR3aa: CASSLAQGTEAFF; CDR3nt: TGTGCCAGCAGCCTCGCTCAGGGAACTGAAGCTTTCTTT
j_gene: TRBJ2-2; v_gene: TRBV7-8; abundance: .; d_gene: .; CDR3aa: CASSLGVGINTGELFF; CDR3nt: TGTGCCAGCAGCTTAGGAGTCGGGATCAACACCGGGGAGCTGTTTTTT
j_gene: TRBJ2-3; v_gene: TRBV6-2/TRBV6-3; abundance: .; d_gene: .; CDR3aa: CASSYGVSYTQYF; CDR3nt: TGTGCCAGCAGTTACGGGGTTAGTTATACGCAGTATTTT